The rows below give T cell receptor beta chains drawn from one sample of a study of blood T cell repertoires in COVID-19. Only in-frame clones appear in the TCRdb table, and some are missing; sequencing was by immunoSEQ multiplex PCR. The sample records approximately 94,000 clones, roughly 87% being singletons. The sequenced sample was peripheral blood. Receptor source: a man aged 25 to 45 in a cohort sampled during active COVID-19. The CDR3 runs from the conserved cysteine through the conserved F or W. The D gene is left open where the match is weak.

TRBJ1-1	TRBV7-9	NA	CASSFTGQTEAFF	TGTGCCAGCAGCTTTACAGGTCAGACTGAAGCTTTCTTT
TRBJ1-2	TRBV6-5	TRBD1	CASSYSKGASGYTF	TGTGCCAGCAGTTACAGTAAGGGGGCTAGTGGCTACACCTTC
TRBJ1-1	TRBV7-8	NA	CASSSLGGETNTEAFF	TGTGCCAGCAGCTCCCTAGGGGGGGAAACGAACACTGAAGCTTTCTTT
TRBJ2-5	TRBV5-1	TRBD2	CASSLGAGGLLKETQYF	TGCGCCAGCAGCTTGGGAGCGGGGGGGCTCCTGAAAGAGACCCAGTACTTC
TRBJ1-2	TRBV5-4	NA	CASSLGLGGTYGYTF	TGTGCCAGCAGCTTGGGCTTGGGGGGTACTTATGGCTACACCTTC
TRBJ2-7	TRBV29-1	TRBD1	CSVDRGQGYEQYF	TGCAGCGTTGATAGGGGACAGGGCTACGAGCAGTACTTC
TRBJ1-1	TRBV6-5	NA	CASRASSVNTEAFF	TGTGCCAGCAGGGCTAGTAGCGTGAACACTGAAGCTTTCTTT
TRBJ1-5	TRBV6-5	TRBD1	CATGQEGSQPQHF	TGTGCCACCGGACAGGAAGGGAGTCAGCCCCAGCATTTT
TRBJ2-3	TRBV2	TRBD1	CASSVQGETDTQYF	TGTGCCAGCAGTGTCCAGGGGGAGACAGATACGCAGTATTTT
TRBJ2-5	TRBV7-7	TRBD1	CASSPGQGVSQETQYF	TGTGCCAGCAGCCCGGGACAGGGGGTATCCCAAGAGACCCAGTACTTC
TRBJ2-3	TRBV30	TRBD2	CAWRDSGGGTDTQYF	TGTGCCTGGAGGGATAGCGGGGGGGGCACAGATACGCAGTATTTT
TRBJ2-3	TRBV5-4	NA	CASSLHRENTDTQYF	TGTGCCAGCAGCTTGCACAGGGAAAACACAGATACGCAGTATTTT
TRBJ2-3	TRBV4-1	NA	CASSQTTEGGTQYF	TGCGCCAGCAGCCAAACGACCGAGGGAGGTACGCAGTATTTT
TRBJ2-1	TRBV2	NA	CASSVQGPGSYNEQFF	TGTGCCAGCAGTGTCCAGGGTCCGGGCTCCTACAATGAGCAGTTCTTC
TRBJ2-1	TRBV19	TRBD2	CASSPRVASGGNEQFF	TGTGCCAGTAGTCCGAGGGTGGCTAGCGGGGGTAATGAGCAGTTCTTC
TRBJ2-2	TRBV5-1	TRBD2	CASSWLGLAGGRNTGELFF	TGCGCCAGCAGCTGGCTGGGACTAGCGGGGGGCCGGAACACCGGGGAGCTGTTTTTT
TRBJ1-2	TRBV5-6	NA	CASSLRSGGYTF	TGTGCCAGCAGCTTGCGGTCAGGTGGCTACACCTTC
TRBJ2-3	TRBV29-1	TRBD2	CSVGLALSTDTQYF	TGCAGCGTGGGACTAGCTCTTAGCACAGATACGCAGTATTTT
TRBJ2-1	TRBV29-1	TRBD1	CSVGGTGTGDPYNEQFF	TGCAGCGTTGGGGGTACCGGGACAGGGGACCCCTACAATGAGCAGTTCTTC
TRBJ1-3	TRBV28	TRBD1	CASSRWGQSSGNTIYF	TGTGCCAGCAGTAGGTGGGGACAGAGCTCTGGAAACACCATATATTTT
TRBJ1-1	TRBV9	NA	CASSVIMEGTEAFF	TGTGCCAGCAGCGTAATCATGGAGGGCACTGAAGCTTTCTTT
TRBJ2-6	TRBV16	NA	CASSDSESGANVLTF	TGTGCCAGCAGCGACAGTGAGTCTGGGGCCAACGTCCTGACTTTC